Sequencing of this TCR beta chain was carried out in a study of blood T cell repertoires in COVID-19. Overall study: T cells, B-cell-depleted T cells, or PBMCs provided the cDNA or gDNA that served as material.

The CDR3 consists of 14 residues. The V gene end was trimmed by 4 bases and the J gene end by 8 bases; junction bases not matched to a gene: 5. From germline, CDR1 is SGHTA and CDR2 FQGTGA. As originally analysed: Using reference gene primer amplification, nucleated cell counts were estimated. Sequenced by immunoSEQ multiplex PCR; TCRdb stores in-frame clones only, minus some. V and J calls and clone size follow that table, whereas D and trimming were derived from the DNA. This table has fewer than 200,000 clones, around 87% appearing once. The V gene is TRBV7-3, the J gene TRBJ1-4; 9 nucleotides match TRBD1. The clonotype was recovered from a man aged 40-55 years with active or convalescent COVID-19. What was sequenced was peripheral blood. CDR3 nucleotide sequence: TGTGCCAGCAGCTGGGACAGGGCCGGAGAAAAACTGTTTTTT. Protein sequence: CASSWDRAGEKLFF.